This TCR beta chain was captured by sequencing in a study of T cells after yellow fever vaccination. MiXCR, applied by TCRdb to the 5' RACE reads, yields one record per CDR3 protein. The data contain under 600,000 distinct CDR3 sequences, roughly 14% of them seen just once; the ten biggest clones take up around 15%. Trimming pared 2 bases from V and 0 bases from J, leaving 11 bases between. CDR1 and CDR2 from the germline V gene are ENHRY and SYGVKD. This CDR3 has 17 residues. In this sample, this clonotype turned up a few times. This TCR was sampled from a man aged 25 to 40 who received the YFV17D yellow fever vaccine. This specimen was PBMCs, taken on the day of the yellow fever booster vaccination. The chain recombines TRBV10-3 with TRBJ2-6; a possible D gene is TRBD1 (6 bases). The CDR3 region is CAISETRGNSGANVLTF. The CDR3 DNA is TGTGCCATCAGTGAGACGAGGGGGAACTCTGGGGCCAACGTCCTGACTTTC.